This T cell receptor (beta chain) was captured by sequencing in a study of cytomegalovirus exposure and HLA in healthy donors. Overall study context: Earlier, 110 million or so unique TCR beta sequences were recovered from roughly 170 million T cells by an analysis.

The PCR employed 60 Vbeta primers together with 13 Jbeta primers. TCRdb's table, derived via immunoSEQ multiplex PCR, lists solely in-frame clones and lacks some. This repertoire includes around 70,000 clones. The TCR was taken from a man aged 40-50 years in good health and CMV-seronegative. Sequences were obtained from PBMCs.

The CDR3 spells CSAGDNEQFF. The CDR3 DNA sequence: TGCAGTGCCGGAGACAATGAGCAGTTCTTC. The chain recombines TRBV20-1 with TRBJ2-1; D not resolved. This CDR3 has 10 amino acids. CDR1 is DFQATT, CDR2 SNEGSKA, per germline (reference sequence). Between the trimmed V and J ends, which lost 6 bases and 5 bases, there was a span of 5 bases.